Listed here is a single T cell receptor beta chain. Its antigen is as yet unknown. This sample is drawn from a study of cytomegalovirus exposure and HLA in healthy donors. The overall study: An early data release held 80 million or so unique TCRs from HLA-typed donors. Study outcomes and limitations: The study carried out a later analysis of TCR beta sequences. It associated around 17,000 of them with specific HLA alleles at a false discovery rate of 0.05.

This CDR3 comprises 16 residues. V shed 3 bases and J shed 4 bases, with 19 bases lying between them. Germline V gives CDR1 MNHEY, CDR2 SMNVEV (reference sequence). Vbeta (60) and Jbeta (13) primers were used in the PCR. Using immunoSEQ multiplex PCR, the repertoire was profiled, and TCRdb retains in-frame clones only, with some absent. This sample carries more than 95,000 clones, over 70% of them seen once, and the ten largest clones take roughly 9.3%. The J gene is TRBJ2-7, the V gene TRBV27, with D possibly matching TRBD2 (7 bases). The clonotype originates from a woman in her forties or fifties in good health and CMV-seropositive. The sequenced sample was PBMCs. This chain's CDR3 is CASSLWGGEGGYEQYF. Written as DNA, the CDR3 is TGTGCCAGCAGTTTGTGGGGGGGTGAGGGGGGTTACGAGCAGTACTTC.